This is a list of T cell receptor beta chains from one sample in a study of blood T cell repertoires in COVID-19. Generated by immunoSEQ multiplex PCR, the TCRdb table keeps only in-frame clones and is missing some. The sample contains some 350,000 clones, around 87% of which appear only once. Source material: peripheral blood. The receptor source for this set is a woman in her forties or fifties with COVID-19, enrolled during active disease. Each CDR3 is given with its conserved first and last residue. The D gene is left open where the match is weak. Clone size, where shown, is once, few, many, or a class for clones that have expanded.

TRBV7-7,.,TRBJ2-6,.,CASSPGEYSGANVLTF,TGTGCCAGCAGCCCCGGAGAGTACTCTGGGGCCAACGTCCTGACTTTC
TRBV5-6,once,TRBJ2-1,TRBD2,CASSRPGTSNEQFF,TGTGCCAGCAGCCGTCCCGGGACTAGTAATGAGCAGTTCTTC
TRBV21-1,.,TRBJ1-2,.,CASGGQGVYGYTF,TGTGCCAGCGGGGGACAGGGGGTCTATGGCTACACCTTC
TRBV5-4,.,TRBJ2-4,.,CASSLGGGLGIQYF,TGTGCCAGCAGCTTAGGGGGGGGCTTGGGCATTCAGTACTTC
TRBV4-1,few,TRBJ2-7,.,CASSQEWGREQEQYF,TGCGCCAGCAGCCAAGAATGGGGCCGGGAGCAGGAGCAGTACTTC
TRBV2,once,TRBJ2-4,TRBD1,CASTTQGQAENIQYF,TGTGCCAGCACAACCCAAGGACAGGCGGAAAACATTCAGTACTTC
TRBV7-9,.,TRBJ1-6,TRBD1,CASSLVSGGFQDSPLHF,TGTGCCAGCAGCTTAGTTTCAGGGGGCTTTCAGGATTCACCCCTCCACTTT
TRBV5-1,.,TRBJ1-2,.,CASSLAARGDGYTF,TGCGCCAGCAGCTTGGCCGCCAGGGGCGATGGCTACACCTTC
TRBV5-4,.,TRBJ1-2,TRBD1,CASSGGQTYGYTF,TGTGCCAGCAGCGGGGGACAGACCTATGGCTACACCTTC
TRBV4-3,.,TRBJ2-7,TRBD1,CASSQRQGAYEQYF,TGCGCCAGCAGCCAAAGACAGGGGGCGTACGAGCAGTACTTC
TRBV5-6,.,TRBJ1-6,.,CASSSGGFQRSPLHF,TGTGCCAGCAGCTCCGGTGGTTTTCAGCGGTCACCCCTCCACTTT
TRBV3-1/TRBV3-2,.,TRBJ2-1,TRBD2,CASSPGTSYVFF,TGTGCCAGCAGCCCCGGGACTAGTTATGTATTCTTC
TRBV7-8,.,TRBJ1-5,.,CASSLGPDSNQPQHF,TGTGCCAGCAGCTTAGGTCCAGATAGCAATCAGCCCCAGCATTTT
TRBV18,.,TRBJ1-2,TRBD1,CASSPGTGYGYTF,TGTGCCAGCTCACCAGGGACAGGGTATGGCTACACCTTC
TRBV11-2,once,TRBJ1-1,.,CASRIDGGSHTEAFF,TGTGCCAGCAGAATCGACGGTGGGAGTCACACTGAAGCTTTCTTT
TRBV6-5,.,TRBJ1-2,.,CASSYSIGGSSSGYTF,TGTGCCAGCAGTTACTCGATCGGGGGGAGCTCGAGTGGCTACACCTTC
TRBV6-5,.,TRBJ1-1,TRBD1,CASIKGGTGSLTFF,TGTGCCAGCATTAAGGGTGGGACAGGGTCTCTGACTTTCTTT
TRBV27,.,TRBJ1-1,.,CASRVGGAFEAFF,TGTGCCAGCCGGGTGGGGGGGGCTTTTGAAGCTTTCTTT
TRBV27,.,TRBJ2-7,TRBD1,CASSFGQGRSYEQYF,TGTGCCAGCAGTTTCGGACAGGGTCGGTCCTACGAGCAGTACTTC
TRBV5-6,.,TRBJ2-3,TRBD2,CASSLSGGGLGTQYF,TGTGCCAGCAGCTTGTCCGGGGGAGGGCTTGGTACGCAGTATTTT
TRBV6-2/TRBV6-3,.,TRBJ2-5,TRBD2,CASSRTSGTIQETQYF,TGTGCCAGCAGTCGGACTAGCGGGACCATCCAAGAGACCCAGTACTTC
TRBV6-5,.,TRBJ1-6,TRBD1,CASSTGTVNSPLHF,TGTGCCAGCAGTACCGGGACAGTTAATTCACCCCTCCACTTT
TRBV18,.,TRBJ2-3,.,CASSPQSGASTDTQYF,TGTGCCAGCTCACCCCAAAGCGGAGCCAGCACAGATACGCAGTATTTT
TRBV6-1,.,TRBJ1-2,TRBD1,CASSDVQGARGGYTF,TGTGCCAGCAGTGATGTACAGGGGGCACGAGGTGGCTACACCTTC
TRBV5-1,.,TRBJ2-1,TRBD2,CASSRTGLGYNEQFF,TGCGCCAGCAGCCGAACGGGACTAGGTTACAATGAGCAGTTCTTC
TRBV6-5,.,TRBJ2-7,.,CASSYDFKREQYF,TGTGCCAGCAGTTACGATTTTAAGCGCGAGCAGTACTTC
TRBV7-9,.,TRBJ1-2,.,CASSFTDRNYGYTF,TGTGCCAGCAGCTTCACAGACAGGAACTATGGCTACACCTTC
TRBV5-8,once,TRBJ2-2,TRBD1,CASSLRGQGHTGELFF,TGTGCCAGCAGCTTGAGGGGACAGGGGCACACCGGGGAGCTGTTTTTT
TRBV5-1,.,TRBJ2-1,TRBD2,CASSLAGVTSGTNEQFF,TGCGCCAGCAGCTTGGCCGGGGTTACTAGCGGGACAAATGAGCAGTTCTTC
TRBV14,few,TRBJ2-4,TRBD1,CASSPRGYIQYF,TGTGCCAGCAGCCCCAGGGGGTACATTCAGTACTTC
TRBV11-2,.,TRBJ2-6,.,CASSLRSTSSGANVLTF,TGTGCCAGCAGCTTACGTTCGACTTCCTCTGGGGCCAACGTCCTGACTTTC
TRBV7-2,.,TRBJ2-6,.,CASSTRRISGANVLTF,TGTGCCAGCAGCACCAGGAGGATATCTGGGGCCAACGTCCTGACTTTC
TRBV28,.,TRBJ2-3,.,CASSLGVGQLDTQYF,TGTGCCAGCAGTTTAGGGGTCGGACAACTCGATACGCAGTATTTT
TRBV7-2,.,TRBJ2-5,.,CASSTNRAIPLETQYF,TGTGCCAGCAGCACTAACAGGGCAATACCGCTCGAGACCCAGTACTTC
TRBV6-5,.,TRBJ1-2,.,CASDSGSYYGYTF,TGTGCCAGCGATAGTGGGAGCTACTATGGCTACACCTTC
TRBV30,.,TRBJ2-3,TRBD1,CAWRERTGTDTQYF,TGTGCCTGGAGGGAACGGACAGGGACAGATACGCAGTATTTT